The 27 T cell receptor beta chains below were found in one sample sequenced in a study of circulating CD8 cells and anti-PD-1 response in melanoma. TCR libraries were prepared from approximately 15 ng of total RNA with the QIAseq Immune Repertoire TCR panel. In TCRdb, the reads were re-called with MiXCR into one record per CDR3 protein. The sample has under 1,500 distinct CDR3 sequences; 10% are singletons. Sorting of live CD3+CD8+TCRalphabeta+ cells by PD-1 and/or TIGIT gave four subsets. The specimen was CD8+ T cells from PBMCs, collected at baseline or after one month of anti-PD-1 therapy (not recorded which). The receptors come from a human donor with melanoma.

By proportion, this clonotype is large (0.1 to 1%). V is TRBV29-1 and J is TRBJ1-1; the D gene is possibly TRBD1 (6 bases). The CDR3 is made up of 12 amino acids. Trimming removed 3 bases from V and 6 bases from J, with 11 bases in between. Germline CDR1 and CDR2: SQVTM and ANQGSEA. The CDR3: CSVDAGAAEAFF. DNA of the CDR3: TGCAGCGTTGATGCAGGGGCCGCTGAAGCTTTCTTT.

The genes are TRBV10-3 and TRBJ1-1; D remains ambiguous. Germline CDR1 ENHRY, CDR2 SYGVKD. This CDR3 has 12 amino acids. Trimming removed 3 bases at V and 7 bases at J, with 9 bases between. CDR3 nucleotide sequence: TGTGCCATCAGTGAAGGTAGCGGTGAAGCTTTCTTT. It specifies CAISEGSGEAFF.

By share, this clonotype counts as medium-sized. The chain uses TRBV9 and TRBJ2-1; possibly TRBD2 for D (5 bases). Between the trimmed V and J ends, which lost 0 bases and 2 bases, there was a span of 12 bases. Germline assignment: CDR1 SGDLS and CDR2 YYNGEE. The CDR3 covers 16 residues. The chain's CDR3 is CASSVESTGTYNEQFF. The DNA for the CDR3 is TGTGCCAGCAGCGTAGAATCGACGGGAACCTACAATGAGCAGTTCTTC.

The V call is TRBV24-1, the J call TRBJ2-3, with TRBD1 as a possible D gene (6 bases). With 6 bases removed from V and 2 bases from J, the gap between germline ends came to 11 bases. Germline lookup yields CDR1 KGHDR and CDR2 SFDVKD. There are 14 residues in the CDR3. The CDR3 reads CATSPGDNTDTQYF. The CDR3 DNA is TGTGCCACCAGTCCCGGGGACAACACAGATACGCAGTATTTT.

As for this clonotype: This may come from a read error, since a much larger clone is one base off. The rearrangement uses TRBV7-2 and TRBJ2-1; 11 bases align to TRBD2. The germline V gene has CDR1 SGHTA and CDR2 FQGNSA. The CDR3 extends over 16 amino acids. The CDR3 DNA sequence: TGTGCCATCAGCCAACTAGCGGGGGCTTCCAGCAATGAGCAGTTCTTC. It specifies CAISQLAGASSNEQFF.

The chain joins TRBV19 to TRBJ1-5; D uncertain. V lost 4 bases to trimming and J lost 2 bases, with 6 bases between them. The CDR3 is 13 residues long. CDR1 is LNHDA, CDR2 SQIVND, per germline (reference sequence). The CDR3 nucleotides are TGTGCCAGTAGTAACGGGGGCAATCAGCCCCAGCATTTT. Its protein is CASSNGGNQPQHF.

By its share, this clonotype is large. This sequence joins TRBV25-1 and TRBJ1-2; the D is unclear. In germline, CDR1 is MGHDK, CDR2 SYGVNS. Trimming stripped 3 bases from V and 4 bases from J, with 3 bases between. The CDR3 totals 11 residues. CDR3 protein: CASSESYGYTF. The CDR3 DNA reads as TGTGCCAGCAGTGAGTCCTATGGCTACACCTTC.

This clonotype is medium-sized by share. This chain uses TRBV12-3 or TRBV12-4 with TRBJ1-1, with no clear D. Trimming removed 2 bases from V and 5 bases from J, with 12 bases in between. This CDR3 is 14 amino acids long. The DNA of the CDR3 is TGTGCCAGCAGTTTATATCAAGAGTTTACTGAAGCTTTCTTT. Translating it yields CASSLYQEFTEAFF.

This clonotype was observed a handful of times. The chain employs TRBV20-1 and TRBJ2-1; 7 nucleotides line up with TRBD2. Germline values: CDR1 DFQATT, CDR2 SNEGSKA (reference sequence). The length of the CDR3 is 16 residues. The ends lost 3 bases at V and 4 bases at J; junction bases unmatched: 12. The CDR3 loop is CSARGREKRGYNEQFF. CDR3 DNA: TGCAGTGCTAGGGGGAGGGAGAAGAGGGGATACAATGAGCAGTTCTTC.

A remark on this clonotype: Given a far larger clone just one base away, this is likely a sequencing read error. The CDR3 loop is CASGYGGPTYEQHF. The CDR3 region has the DNA TGTGCCAGCGGGTACGGGGGGCCGACCTACGAGCAGCACTTC. The rearrangement uses TRBV4-2 and TRBJ2-1; tentatively, D is TRBD2 (7 bases). This CDR3 is 14 amino acids long. Germline CDR1 is LGHNA and CDR2 is YNFKEQ.

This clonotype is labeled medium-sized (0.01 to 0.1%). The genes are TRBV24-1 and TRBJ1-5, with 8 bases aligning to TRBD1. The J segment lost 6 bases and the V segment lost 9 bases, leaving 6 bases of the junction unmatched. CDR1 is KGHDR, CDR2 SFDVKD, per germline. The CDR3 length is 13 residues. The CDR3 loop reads CATAGGEGQPQHF. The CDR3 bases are TGTGCCACCGCAGGGGGCGAGGGTCAGCCCCAGCATTTT.

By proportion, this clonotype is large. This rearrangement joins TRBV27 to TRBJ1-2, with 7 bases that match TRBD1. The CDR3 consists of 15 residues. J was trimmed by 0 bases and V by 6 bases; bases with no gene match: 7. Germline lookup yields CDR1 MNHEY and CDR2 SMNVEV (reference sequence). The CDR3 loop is CASSHRDSTNYGYTF. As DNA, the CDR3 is TGTGCCAGCAGCCACCGGGACAGCACTAACTATGGCTACACCTTC.

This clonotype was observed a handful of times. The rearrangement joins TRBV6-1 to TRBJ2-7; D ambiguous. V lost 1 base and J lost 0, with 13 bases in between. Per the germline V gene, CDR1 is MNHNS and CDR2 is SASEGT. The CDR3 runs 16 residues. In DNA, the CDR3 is TGTGCCAGCAGTGAAGGAATTGACTCAAACTCCTACGAGCAGTACTTC. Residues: CASSEGIDSNSYEQYF.

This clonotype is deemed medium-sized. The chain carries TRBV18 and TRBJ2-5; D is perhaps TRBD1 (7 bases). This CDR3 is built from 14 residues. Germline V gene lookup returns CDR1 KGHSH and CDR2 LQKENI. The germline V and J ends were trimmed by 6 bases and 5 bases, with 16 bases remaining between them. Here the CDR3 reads CASSRDRGGETQYF. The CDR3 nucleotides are TGTGCCAGCTCCCGGGACAGAGGAGGGGAGACCCAGTACTTC.

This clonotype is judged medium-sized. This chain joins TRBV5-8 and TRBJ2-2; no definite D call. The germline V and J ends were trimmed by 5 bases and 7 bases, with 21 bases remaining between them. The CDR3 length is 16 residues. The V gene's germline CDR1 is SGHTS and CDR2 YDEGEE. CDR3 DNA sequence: TGTGCCAGCAGTTCCGGACCAGCCTGGGTCAGCGGGGAGCTGTTTTTT. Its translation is CASSSGPAWVSGELFF.

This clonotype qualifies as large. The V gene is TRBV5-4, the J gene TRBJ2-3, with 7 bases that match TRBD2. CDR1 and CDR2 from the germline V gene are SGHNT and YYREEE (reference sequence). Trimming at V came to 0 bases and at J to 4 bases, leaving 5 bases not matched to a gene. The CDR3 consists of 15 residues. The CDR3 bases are TGTGCCAGCAGCTTGGGGACTAGTCCAGCAGATACGCAGTATTTT. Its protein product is CASSLGTSPADTQYF.

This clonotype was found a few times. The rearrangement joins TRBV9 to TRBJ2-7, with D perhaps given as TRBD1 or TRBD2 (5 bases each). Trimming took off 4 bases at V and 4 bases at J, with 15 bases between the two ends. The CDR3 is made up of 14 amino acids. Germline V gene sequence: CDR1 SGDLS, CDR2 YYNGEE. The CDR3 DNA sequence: TGTGCCAGCAGCCCCGGGACGGTCGATTACGAGCAGTACTTC. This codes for CASSPGTVDYEQYF. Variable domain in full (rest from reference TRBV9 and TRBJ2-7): DSGVTQTPKHLITATGQRVTLRCSPRSGDLSVYWYQQSLDQGLQFLIQYYNGEERAKGNILERFSAQQFPDLHSELNLSSLELGDSALYFCASSPGTVDYEQYFGPGTRLTVT.

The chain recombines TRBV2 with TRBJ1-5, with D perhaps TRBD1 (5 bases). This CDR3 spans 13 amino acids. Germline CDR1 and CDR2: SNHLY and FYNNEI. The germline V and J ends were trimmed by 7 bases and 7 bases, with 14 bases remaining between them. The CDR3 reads CASKLGGIQPQHF. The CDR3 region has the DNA TGTGCCAGCAAGTTGGGGGGGATACAGCCCCAGCATTTT.

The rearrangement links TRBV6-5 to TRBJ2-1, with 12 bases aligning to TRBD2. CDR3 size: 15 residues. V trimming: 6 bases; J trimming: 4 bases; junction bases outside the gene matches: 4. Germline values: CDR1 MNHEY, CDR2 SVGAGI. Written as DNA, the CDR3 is TGTGCCAGCAGATTACTAGCGGGGGGTTACAATGAGCAGTTCTTC. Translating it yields CASRLLAGGYNEQFF.

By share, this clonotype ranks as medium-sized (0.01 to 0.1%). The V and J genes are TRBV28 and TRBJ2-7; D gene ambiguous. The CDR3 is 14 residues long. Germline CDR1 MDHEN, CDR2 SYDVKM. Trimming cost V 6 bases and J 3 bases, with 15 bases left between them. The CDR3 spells CASRVRVAFYEQYF. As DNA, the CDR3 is TGTGCCAGCAGGGTAAGGGTGGCCTTCTACGAGCAGTACTTC.

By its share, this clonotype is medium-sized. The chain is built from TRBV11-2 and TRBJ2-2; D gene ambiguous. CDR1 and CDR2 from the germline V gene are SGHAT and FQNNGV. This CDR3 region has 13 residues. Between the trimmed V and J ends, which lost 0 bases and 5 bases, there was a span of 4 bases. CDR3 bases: TGTGCCAGCAGCTTAGAGGTGACCGGGGAGCTGTTTTTT. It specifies CASSLEVTGELFF.

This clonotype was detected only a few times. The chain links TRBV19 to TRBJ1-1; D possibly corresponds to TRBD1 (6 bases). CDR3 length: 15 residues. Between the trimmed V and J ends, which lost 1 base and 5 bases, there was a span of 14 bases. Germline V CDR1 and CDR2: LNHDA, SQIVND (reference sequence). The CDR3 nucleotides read TGTGCCAGTAGTATAGGGGCAGGGGAAGGAACTGAAGCTTTCTTT. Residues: CASSIGAGEGTEAFF.

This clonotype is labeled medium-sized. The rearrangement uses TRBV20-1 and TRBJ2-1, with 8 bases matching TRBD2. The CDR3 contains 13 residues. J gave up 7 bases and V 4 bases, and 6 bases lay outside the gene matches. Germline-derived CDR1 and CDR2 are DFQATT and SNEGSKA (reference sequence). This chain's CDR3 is CSATSGGLNEQFF. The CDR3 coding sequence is TGCAGTGCTACCAGCGGGGGACTGAATGAGCAGTTCTTC.

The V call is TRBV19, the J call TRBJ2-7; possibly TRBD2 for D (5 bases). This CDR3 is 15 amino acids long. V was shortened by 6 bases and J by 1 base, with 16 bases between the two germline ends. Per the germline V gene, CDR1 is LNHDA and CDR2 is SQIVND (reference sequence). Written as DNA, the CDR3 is TGTGCCAGTAGCATTTCGATGGGGAGTTCCTACGAGCAGTACTTC. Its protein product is CASSISMGSSYEQYF.

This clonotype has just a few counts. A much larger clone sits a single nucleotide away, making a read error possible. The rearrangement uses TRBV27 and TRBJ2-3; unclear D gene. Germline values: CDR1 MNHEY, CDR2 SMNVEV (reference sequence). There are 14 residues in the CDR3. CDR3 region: CASSLSGTTDAQYF. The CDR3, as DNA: TGTGCCAGCAGTTTATCGGGCACCACAGATGCGCAGTATTTT.

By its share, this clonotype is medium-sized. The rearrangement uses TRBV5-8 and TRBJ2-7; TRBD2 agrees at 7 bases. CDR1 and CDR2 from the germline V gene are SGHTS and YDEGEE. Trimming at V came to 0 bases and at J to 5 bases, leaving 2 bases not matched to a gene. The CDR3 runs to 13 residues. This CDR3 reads CASSLGEGNEQYF. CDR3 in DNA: TGTGCCAGCAGCTTGGGGGAGGGGAACGAGCAGTACTTC.

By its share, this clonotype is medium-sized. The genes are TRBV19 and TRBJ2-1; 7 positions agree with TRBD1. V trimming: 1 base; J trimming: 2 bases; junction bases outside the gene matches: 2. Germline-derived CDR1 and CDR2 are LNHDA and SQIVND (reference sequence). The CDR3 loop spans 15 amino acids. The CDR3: CASSIVGTAYNEQFF. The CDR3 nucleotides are TGTGCCAGTAGTATAGTAGGGACAGCCTACAATGAGCAGTTCTTC.